The 28 T cell receptor beta chains below all came from one sample that was sequenced in a study of cytomegalovirus exposure and HLA in healthy donors. Produced via immunoSEQ multiplex PCR; TCRdb's table is partial and in-frame only. The sample lists about 170,000 clones, about nine tenths seen once, with about 5.8% in the top ten. The sample comprised PBMCs. These TCRs come from a woman in her thirties in good health and CMV-seronegative.

The rearrangement links TRBV28 to TRBJ2-7, with 10 bases lining up with TRBD2. The germline V gene has CDR1 MDHEN and CDR2 SYDVKM. The V and J ends lost 6 bases and 4 bases, in that order; junction bases with no gene match: 6. The CDR3 loop spans 14 amino acids. The CDR3 loop reads CASSASGRSYEQYF. The DNA of the CDR3 is TGTGCCAGCAGCGCTAGCGGGAGATCTTACGAGCAGTACTTC.

This clone showed up just once. The rearrangement uses TRBV5-6 and TRBJ1-5; 7 bases agree with TRBD1. The CDR3 runs 14 residues. J lost 7 bases, V lost 1 base, and 5 bases had no gene match. Per the germline V gene, CDR1 is SGHDT and CDR2 is YYEEEE. The CDR3 loop is CASSLRLQGQPQHF. CDR3 DNA sequence: TGTGCCAGCAGCTTGAGGTTACAGGGGCAGCCCCAGCATTTT.

The V call is TRBV5-4, the J call TRBJ2-5; a weak D match, TRBD2 (6 bases). In germline, CDR1 is SGHNT, CDR2 YYREEE (reference sequence). V was shortened by 1 base and J by 2 bases, with 15 bases between the two germline ends. CDR3 length: 16 residues. The CDR3 region is CASSLRDGGAQETQYF. The CDR3 DNA reads TGTGCCAGCAGCTTGAGGGACGGAGGGGCTCAAGAGACCCAGTACTTC. Using reference TRBV5-4 and TRBJ2-5 for the parts outside the CDR3, the full variable domain is ETGVTQSPTHLIKTRGQQVTLRCSSQSGHNTVSWYQQALGQGPQFIFQYYREEENGRGNFPPRFSGLQFPNYSSELNVNALELDDSALYLCASSLRDGGAQETQYFGPGTRLLVL.

This clone was seen a handful of times. V is TRBV5-1 and J is TRBJ1-2, with D possibly being TRBD1 (6 bases). There are 12 residues in the CDR3. Germline loops: CDR1 SGHRS, CDR2 YFSETQ. The V gene lost 5 bases and the J gene lost 4 bases, with 9 bases spanning the gap. DNA for the CDR3: TGCGCCAGCAGGGACAGCTTCTATGGCTACACCTTC. This translates into CASRDSFYGYTF.

CDR3 protein: CASSLYWGGGGEQFF. The CDR3 DNA reads TGTGCCAGCAGTTTATACTGGGGCGGCGGTGGGGAGCAGTTCTTC. The chain combines TRBV27 with TRBJ2-1, with a tentative D call TRBD1 (5 bases). V was trimmed by 1 base and J by 10 bases, leaving 17 bases between them. Germline V gene sequence: CDR1 MNHEY, CDR2 SMNVEV (reference sequence). This CDR3 spans 15 amino acids.

The rearrangement links TRBV6-1 to TRBJ1-3; D gene ambiguous. Germline V gene lookup returns CDR1 MNHNS and CDR2 SASEGT. V was shortened by 5 bases and J by 0 bases, with 2 bases between the two germline ends. This CDR3 is built from 12 residues. CDR3 sequence (DNA): TGTGCCAGCAGTTACTCTGGAAACACCATATATTTT. Amino acid sequence: CASSYSGNTIYF.

The J gene is TRBJ2-1, the V gene TRBV7-6; 12 bases fit TRBD2. Trimming at V came to 0 bases and at J to 4 bases, leaving 1 base not matched to a gene. The CDR3 covers 16 residues. Germline assignment: CDR1 SGHVS and CDR2 FNYEAQ. The DNA of the CDR3 is TGTGCCAGCAGCTTAGCCGGGACTAGCGGGTACAATGAGCAGTTCTTC. Translated: CASSLAGTSGYNEQFF.

The rearrangement uses TRBV7-2 and TRBJ2-3; no definite D call. The germline V gene has CDR1 SGHTA and CDR2 FQGNSA. Between the trimmed V and J ends, which lost 1 base and 11 bases, there was a span of 19 bases. CDR3 size: 15 residues. The CDR3 region is CASSLVVHGPPEQYF. The CDR3 coding sequence is TGTGCCAGCAGCTTAGTCGTCCACGGGCCTCCCGAGCAGTATTTT.

Turning to this clone: This sample includes further DNA sequences coding for the same CDR3. The rearrangement joins TRBV27 to TRBJ1-1, with no clear D. Germline lookup yields CDR1 MNHEY and CDR2 SMNVEV (reference sequence). The V and J ends lost 2 bases and 1 base respectively, with 5 bases between them. This CDR3 is 13 amino acids long. The CDR3 reads CASSLVRNTEAFF. In DNA form, the CDR3 reads TGTGCCAGCAGTTTAGTTAGGAACACTGAAGCTTTCTTT.

V gene TRBV6-6 combines with J gene TRBJ2-5, with D possibly being TRBD1 or TRBD2 (6 bases each). This CDR3 is 12 amino acids long. Trimming cost V 6 bases and J 3 bases, with 8 bases left between them. CDR1 is MNHNY and CDR2 is SVGAGI in the germline V gene (reference sequence). The CDR3 loop reads CASRGGKETQYF. CDR3 bases: TGTGCCAGCAGAGGGGGGAAAGAGACCCAGTACTTC.

V gene TRBV28 combines with J gene TRBJ2-1; D not certain. CDR3 length: 14 residues. Germline CDR1 and CDR2: MDHEN and SYDVKM. With 2 bases removed from V and 7 bases from J, the gap between germline ends came to 12 bases. Written as DNA, the CDR3 is TGTGCCAGCAGTTTACTCAGTGGGTGGAATGAGCAGTTCTTC. Encoded protein: CASSLLSGWNEQFF.

This sequence joins TRBV19 and TRBJ2-1; tentatively, D is TRBD2 (5 bases). Germline V gives CDR1 LNHDA, CDR2 SQIVND (reference sequence). The CDR3 totals 19 residues. Trimming left V 7 bases short and J 0 bases short, with 25 bases between. Here the CDR3 reads CASTPTRGERAGSYNEQFF. The DNA for the CDR3 is TGTGCCAGTACCCCCACTCGGGGTGAGAGGGCAGGCTCCTACAATGAGCAGTTCTTC.

The V call is TRBV5-1, the J call TRBJ2-5; D possibly corresponds to TRBD2 (5 bases). CDR1 and CDR2 from the germline V gene are SGHRS and YFSETQ. This CDR3 has 14 residues. Trimming removed 4 bases at V and 1 base at J, with 11 bases between. The CDR3: CASSLATSQETQYF. CDR3 bases: TGCGCCAGCAGCCTGGCAACTAGCCAAGAGACCCAGTACTTC. The full variable domain, rest sourced from reference TRBV5-1 and TRBJ2-5, is KAGVTQTPRYLIKTRGQQVTLSCSPISGHRSVSWYQQTPGQGLQFLFEYFSETQRNKGNFPGRFSGRQFSNSRSEMNVSTLELGDSALYLCASSLATSQETQYFGPGTRLLVL.

V gene TRBV5-1 combines with J gene TRBJ2-7; D possibly uses TRBD1 or TRBD2 (5 bases each). V was shortened by 4 bases and J by 6 bases, with 14 bases between the two germline ends. This CDR3 is 13 amino acids long. CDR1 SGHRS and CDR2 YFSETQ come from the germline V gene. The CDR3 region is CASSLDGAVEQYF. CDR3 in DNA: TGCGCCAGCAGCCTTGACGGGGCGGTCGAGCAGTACTTC.

The chain recombines TRBV4-3 with TRBJ2-3, with D unclear. This CDR3 spans 13 amino acids. The V and J ends lost 1 base and 5 bases respectively, with 7 bases between them. Germline V gene data show CDR1 as LGHNA and CDR2 as YSLEER. The CDR3 DNA sequence: TGCGCCAGCAGCCAAGGACTGGTAGATACGCAGTATTTT. Protein sequence: CASSQGLVDTQYF.

The V gene is TRBV27, the J gene TRBJ2-1; D is uncertain. The CDR3 length is 13 residues. V dropped 8 bases and J dropped 0 bases, with 8 bases sitting between them. Germline-derived CDR1 and CDR2 are MNHEY and SMNVEV (reference sequence). CDR3 DNA sequence: TGTGCCAGCGCCCCATCCTCCTACAATGAGCAGTTCTTC. Protein product: CASAPSSYNEQFF.

A remark on this clone: This same CDR3 is encoded by further DNA sequences in the sample. The genes are TRBV19 and TRBJ2-1; 12 bases agree with TRBD2. This CDR3 has 15 amino acids. Germline trimming cut 4 bases from V and 3 bases from J; bases unmatched to any gene: 1. Germline CDR1 reads LNHDA; CDR2 reads SQIVND (reference sequence). CDR3 protein: CASSTTSGGYNEQFF. The CDR3 nucleotides read TGTGCCAGTAGTACGACTAGCGGGGGCTACAATGAGCAGTTCTTC.

The rearrangement links TRBV10-3 to TRBJ1-1, with a weak D call TRBD1 (5 bases). V lost 3 bases to trimming and J lost 3 bases, with 5 bases between them. The germline V gene encodes CDR1 ENHRY and CDR2 SYGVKD. The CDR3 is 12 residues long. DNA for the CDR3: TGTGCCATCAGTGACAGGGACACTGAAGCTTTCTTT. Its protein product is CAISDRDTEAFF.

This clone occurred once. V gene TRBV6-6 combines with J gene TRBJ2-5, with unresolved D. Germline CDR1 and CDR2: MNHNY and SVGAGI (reference sequence). The CDR3 runs to 12 residues. The V end lost 2 bases, the J end lost 5 bases, and 6 bases lay between the germline ends. CDR3 sequence: CASSYARETQYF. The CDR3 DNA reads TGTGCCAGCAGTTACGCCCGGGAGACCCAGTACTTC.

V gene TRBV6-5 combines with J gene TRBJ2-3, with D hard to call. Germline V gene data show CDR1 as MNHEY and CDR2 as SVGAGI. The ends were cut back, 0 bases at V and 2 bases at J, with 6 bases in the middle. This CDR3 has 14 residues. CDR3 DNA sequence: TGTGCCAGCAGTTACTCGGGGATCACAGATACGCAGTATTTT. Its protein is CASSYSGITDTQYF.

This sequence joins TRBV7-9 and TRBJ1-2; 8 bases match TRBD1. J gave up 7 bases and V 7 bases, and 14 bases lay outside the gene matches. The CDR3 loop spans 15 amino acids. Germline loops: CDR1 SEHNR, CDR2 FQNEAQ (reference sequence). Here the CDR3 DNA reads TGTGCCAGCACTCCACCCGTGCAGGGGGCTTTTGGCTACACCTTC. Translation: CASTPPVQGAFGYTF.

The chain couples TRBV27 to TRBJ1-6; D not certain. Germline assignment: CDR1 MNHEY and CDR2 SMNVEV (reference sequence). Trimming shortened V by 8 bases and J by 5 bases, and 13 bases separated the two germline ends. CDR3 size: 14 residues. CDR3 bases: TGTGCCAGCCGACTTTTCTGGGATAATTCACCCCTCCACTTT. Residues: CASRLFWDNSPLHF.

The rearrangement joins TRBV5-4 to TRBJ2-1; no clear D gene. Germline V gives CDR1 SGHNT, CDR2 YYREEE (reference sequence). V was trimmed by 6 bases and J by 9 bases, leaving 13 bases between them. This CDR3 contains 12 residues. CDR3 protein: CASNYRSGEQFF. CDR3 DNA: TGTGCCAGCAACTACCGGTCGGGTGAGCAGTTCTTC.

V gene TRBV27 combines with J gene TRBJ1-1, with 7 positions matching TRBD1. Germline-derived CDR1 and CDR2 are MNHEY and SMNVEV (reference sequence). CDR3 length equals 15 residues. With V trimmed by 5 bases and J by 5 bases, 11 bases remained unmatched. DNA of the CDR3: TGTGCCAGCAGTGCCGACAGGGCGCAATGGACTGAAGCTTTCTTT. It translates to CASSADRAQWTEAFF.

This chain uses TRBV27 with TRBJ2-3, with 13 positions matching TRBD2. CDR1 is MNHEY and CDR2 is SMNVEV in the germline V gene (reference sequence). Trimming took 6 bases from V and 7 from J; bases not matched to a gene: 4. The CDR3 contains 14 residues. The CDR3, as DNA: TGTGCCAGCAGCCTACTAGCGGGGGGGAATACGCAGTATTTT. It translates to CASSLLAGGNTQYF.

The chain couples TRBV5-6 to TRBJ1-4; D unclear. The CDR3 extends over 14 amino acids. CDR1 SGHDT and CDR2 YYEEEE come from the germline V gene. The ends were cut back, 0 bases at V and 6 bases at J, with 9 bases in the middle. The CDR3 nucleotides read TGTGCCAGCAGCTTGGACGGAATTGATGAAAAACTGTTTTTT. It codes for CASSLDGIDEKLFF. The full variable domain, rest sourced from reference TRBV5-6 and TRBJ1-4, is DAGVTQSPTHLIKTRGQQVTLRCSPKSGHDTVSWYQQALGQGPQFIFQYYEEEERQRGNFPDRFSGHQFPNYSSELNVNALLLGDSALYLCASSLDGIDEKLFFGSGTQLSVL.

In its sample, this clone was seen a few times. V gene TRBV27 combines with J gene TRBJ1-5, with TRBD1 matching 10 bases. Germline V CDR1 and CDR2: MNHEY, SMNVEV (reference sequence). The V segment lost 9 bases and the J segment 6 bases; nucleotides outside the gene matches: 8. This CDR3 has 14 amino acids. CDR3 in amino acids: CASGTGTGVQPQHF. The CDR3 DNA reads TGTGCCAGTGGGACCGGGACAGGGGTTCAGCCCCAGCATTTT.

The chain uses TRBV5-1 and TRBJ2-7; 13 bases fit TRBD2. Germline CDR1 and CDR2: SGHRS and YFSETQ. This CDR3 comprises 15 residues. V lost 4 bases and J lost 2; bases outside the gene matches: 3. The chain's CDR3 is CASSPGLAGAYEQYF. CDR3 nucleotide sequence: TGCGCCAGCAGCCCAGGACTAGCGGGGGCCTACGAGCAGTACTTC. The whole variable domain, filled in from reference TRBV5-1 and TRBJ2-7, reads KAGVTQTPRYLIKTRGQQVTLSCSPISGHRSVSWYQQTPGQGLQFLFEYFSETQRNKGNFPGRFSGRQFSNSRSEMNVSTLELGDSALYLCASSPGLAGAYEQYFGPGTRLTVT.